Sequencing of this T cell receptor beta chain was carried out in a study of T-cell reconstitution after alpha-beta-depleted transplantation in children. Germline-derived CDR1 and CDR2 are SNHLY and FYNNEI. This CDR3 comprises 14 residues. V lost 6 bases, J lost 2 bases, and 10 bases lay in between. Unique molecular identifiers were used in preparing the TCRbeta library. TCRdb reprocessed the PCR reads with MiXCR, giving one entry per CDR3 protein. The repertoire has a few hundred thousand distinct CDR3 sequences, roughly a tenth of them found once; the top ten carry roughly 7.1%. This clonotype showed up many times.

The clonotype was recovered from a boy in the first two years of life with acute myeloid leukemia, due to receive a stem cell transplant. The source was PBMCs, collected before TCRalphabeta/CD19-depleted stem cell transplant. The V call is TRBV2, the J call TRBJ2-2; the D gene is possibly TRBD2 (6 bases). The CDR3 loop is CASRGLPNTGELFF. The CDR3 DNA reads TGTGCCAGCAGGGGACTTCCTAACACCGGGGAGCTGTTTTTT.